This is a list of T cell receptor beta chains from one sample in a study of blood T cell repertoires in COVID-19. Data came from immunoSEQ multiplex PCR; TCRdb stores just in-frame clones and leaves some out. In the table there are 95,000 to 100,000 clones, around 92% of which are singletons. Sample: peripheral blood. The source of these receptors is a man in his fifties or sixties with active COVID-19. Both conserved end residues are part of each CDR3. A D gene is named only where the DNA matches it firmly. Size tells how often a clone was seen (once, few, many) or the class of an expanded clone, and some rows leave it out.

TRBV6-4	TRBJ2-1	TRBD2	.	CASSDIGGSSYNEQFF	TGTGCCAGCAGTGACATAGGCGGGAGCTCCTACAATGAGCAGTTCTTC
TRBV7-9	TRBJ1-1	.	.	CASSLQGIGTEAFF	TGTGCCAGCAGCTTACAGGGGATTGGCACTGAAGCTTTCTTT
TRBV15	TRBJ2-1	TRBD2	.	CATSRAGTSDEQFF	TGTGCCACCAGCAGAGCCGGGACTAGCGACGAGCAGTTCTTC
TRBV5-6	TRBJ2-7	.	medium-sized	CASSYGTNLYEQYF	TGTGCCAGCAGCTACGGGACAAACCTCTACGAGCAGTACTTC
TRBV10-2	TRBJ2-7	TRBD2	.	CASSSGTSDYEQYF	TGCGCCAGCAGTTCCGGGACTAGCGACTACGAGCAGTACTTC
TRBV30	TRBJ1-2	.	once	CAWSYVNYGYTF	TGTGCCTGGAGTTATGTTAACTATGGCTACACCTTC
TRBV4-2	TRBJ2-1	.	.	CASSQDSGYNEQFF	TGTGCCAGCAGCCAAGACTCAGGCTACAATGAGCAGTTCTTC
TRBV18	TRBJ1-1	TRBD1	.	CASSPARQGGTEAFF	TGTGCCAGCTCACCCGCTCGACAGGGTGGGACTGAAGCTTTCTTT
TRBV2	TRBJ2-3	.	.	CASSAGTSSTDTQYF	TGTGCCAGCAGCGCCGGGACTTCTAGCACAGATACGCAGTATTTT
TRBV7-9	TRBJ2-3	TRBD2	.	CASSYISGNTDTQYF	TGTGCCAGCAGCTATATTAGCGGGAACACAGATACGCAGTATTTT
TRBV28	TRBJ1-2	.	.	CASSLMGAPGYTF	TGTGCCAGCAGTTTAATGGGGGCGCCTGGCTACACCTTC
TRBV5-6	TRBJ1-1	TRBD1	.	CASSSSTLRQGRLNTEAFF	TGTGCCAGCAGCTCATCCACGCTAAGACAGGGGAGATTGAACACTGAAGCTTTCTTT
TRBV3-1/TRBV3-2	TRBJ2-1	.	.	CASSPDRIFYNEQFF	TGTGCCAGCAGCCCCGACAGGATATTCTACAATGAGCAGTTCTTC
TRBV28	TRBJ2-6	.	.	CASSLLDHPAGGANVLTF	TGTGCCAGCAGTCTCCTGGACCACCCTGCGGGTGGGGCCAACGTCCTGACTTTC
TRBV20-1	TRBJ2-3	TRBD2	.	CSASPSGLAGSDTQYF	TGCAGTGCTAGTCCATCGGGACTAGCGGGATCAGATACGCAGTATTTT
TRBV24-1	TRBJ2-1	TRBD1	.	CATSDSPRTGSPYNEQFF	TGTGCCACCAGTGATTCGCCGAGGACAGGGTCGCCCTACAATGAGCAGTTCTTC
TRBV11-2	TRBJ1-1	TRBD1	.	CASTVDRVGTEAFF	TGTGCCAGCACCGTGGACAGGGTTGGCACTGAAGCTTTCTTT
TRBV7-3	TRBJ2-1	TRBD2	once	CASSPERGSSYNEQFF	TGTGCCAGCAGCCCAGAGCGGGGGAGCTCCTACAATGAGCAGTTCTTC
TRBV27	TRBJ1-2	.	.	CASSLSEGYGYTF	TGTGCCAGCAGTTTATCGGAGGGCTATGGCTACACCTTC
TRBV27	TRBJ1-1	TRBD1	.	CASSLTGAVTEAFF	TGTGCCAGCAGTCTGACAGGGGCGGTCACTGAAGCTTTCTTT